This section outlines one TCR beta chain sequence together with its context. Profiled with immunoSEQ multiplex PCR; TCRdb holds only in-frame clones, not every one. This sample has over 60,000 clones, with about 95% found just once. This specimen belongs to a study of shared T cell receptors in the human thymus. CDR1 is SGHTS, CDR2 YDEGEE, per germline. Trimming left V 0 bases short and J 0 bases short, with 10 bases between. The length of the CDR3 is 15 residues. The receptor's source is a human donor. The chain is built from TRBV5-8 and TRBJ2-7, with D perhaps matching TRBD2 (6 bases). Material for sequencing was thymocytes. The DNA for the CDR3 is TGTGCCAGCAGCTTGGGGTCGGAGGGCTCCTACGAGCAGTACTTC. The encoded protein is CASSLGSEGSYEQYF.